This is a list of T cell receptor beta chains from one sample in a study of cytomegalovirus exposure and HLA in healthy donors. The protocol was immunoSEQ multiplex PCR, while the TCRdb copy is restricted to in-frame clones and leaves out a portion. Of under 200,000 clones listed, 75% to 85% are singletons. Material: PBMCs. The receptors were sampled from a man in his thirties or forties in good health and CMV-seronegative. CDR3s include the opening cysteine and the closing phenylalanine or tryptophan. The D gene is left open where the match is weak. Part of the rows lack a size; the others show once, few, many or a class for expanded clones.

CDR3nt: TGCGCCAGCAGCTTGGTCGGGACACTCCTGCACTTC
CDR3aa: CASSLVGTLLHF
d_gene: -
v_gene: TRBV5-1
abundance: once
j_gene: TRBJ2-5

CDR3nt: TGTGCCAGCAGCTTATCGGGACTGCAGCCCCAGCATTTT
CDR3aa: CASSLSGLQPQHF
d_gene: -
v_gene: TRBV7-9
abundance: -
j_gene: TRBJ1-5

CDR3nt: TGTGCCAGCAGTTCGGGACTAGCGGGCCCCTACAATGAGCAGTTCTTC
CDR3aa: CASSSGLAGPYNEQFF
d_gene: TRBD2
v_gene: TRBV27
abundance: -
j_gene: TRBJ2-1

CDR3nt: TGTGCCAGCAGCCAACACGACAGGGGAGATTGGGGAGAGACCCAGTACTTC
CDR3aa: CASSQHDRGDWGETQYF
d_gene: TRBD1
v_gene: TRBV4-2
abundance: -
j_gene: TRBJ2-5

CDR3nt: TGTGCCAGCAGCGTTCAGGCTCGGAACACTGAAGCTTTCTTT
CDR3aa: CASSVQARNTEAFF
d_gene: -
v_gene: TRBV9
abundance: -
j_gene: TRBJ1-1

CDR3nt: TGTGCCTCAGGGGTAGGGGGTAACTATGGCTACACCTTC
CDR3aa: CASGVGGNYGYTF
d_gene: -
v_gene: TRBV2
abundance: -
j_gene: TRBJ1-2

CDR3nt: TGTGCCAGCAGACCCACTACCGAGAGCGGTTCACCCCTCCACTTT
CDR3aa: CASRPTTESGSPLHF
d_gene: -
v_gene: TRBV2
abundance: -
j_gene: TRBJ1-6

CDR3nt: TGTGCCAGCAGTCAACAGAGAAACACCGGGGAGCTGTTTTTT
CDR3aa: CASSQQRNTGELFF
d_gene: -
v_gene: TRBV6-1
abundance: -
j_gene: TRBJ2-2

CDR3nt: TGCGCCAGCAGCCAAGAACGTGTTTCGGGAAGAGGGTACGAGCAGTACTTC
CDR3aa: CASSQERVSGRGYEQYF
d_gene: -
v_gene: TRBV4-1
abundance: -
j_gene: TRBJ2-7

CDR3nt: TGTGCCAGCAGCGTAGCGGGAGTTGACACTGAAGCTTTCTTT
CDR3aa: CASSVAGVDTEAFF
d_gene: -
v_gene: TRBV9
abundance: -
j_gene: TRBJ1-1

CDR3nt: TGTGCCAGCAGCTCGGGGGGTTTAGGAGAGACCCAGTACTTC
CDR3aa: CASSSGGLGETQYF
d_gene: TRBD2
v_gene: TRBV5-6
abundance: -
j_gene: TRBJ2-5

CDR3nt: TGTGCCAGCAGTTACGGACCCCAGGGGAGCGGCTATGGCTACACCTTC
CDR3aa: CASSYGPQGSGYGYTF
d_gene: -
v_gene: TRBV6-5
abundance: -
j_gene: TRBJ1-2

CDR3nt: TGTGCCAGCAGCGCCCGGGACAGTACCAATCAGCCCCAGCATTTT
CDR3aa: CASSARDSTNQPQHF
d_gene: TRBD1
v_gene: TRBV6-5
abundance: -
j_gene: TRBJ1-5

CDR3nt: TGTGCCAGCAGCTTAGTATCGGGGGGCGACTATGGCTACACCTTC
CDR3aa: CASSLVSGGDYGYTF
d_gene: -
v_gene: TRBV7-9
abundance: -
j_gene: TRBJ1-2

CDR3nt: TGTGCCACCAGCAGAGAAGGGGGCTCCTATAATTCACCCCTCCACTTT
CDR3aa: CATSREGGSYNSPLHF
d_gene: -
v_gene: TRBV15
abundance: few
j_gene: TRBJ1-6

CDR3nt: TGCAGCGTTGAAGATCTATGGGAAGCTTTCTTT
CDR3aa: CSVEDLWEAFF
d_gene: -
v_gene: TRBV29-1
abundance: -
j_gene: TRBJ1-1

CDR3nt: TGTGCCAGCAGTTCCGATGGAGCGGGGGAGGGAGATACGCAGTATTTT
CDR3aa: CASSSDGAGEGDTQYF
d_gene: TRBD2
v_gene: TRBV7-9
abundance: once
j_gene: TRBJ2-3

CDR3nt: TGTGCCAGTAGTATGTGGGGGGGAAAAAACATTCAGTACTTC
CDR3aa: CASSMWGGKNIQYF
d_gene: TRBD2
v_gene: TRBV19
abundance: -
j_gene: TRBJ2-4

CDR3nt: TGTGCCAGCAGCCGAACAGGTTCCACAACAGATACGCAGTATTTT
CDR3aa: CASSRTGSTTDTQYF
d_gene: -
v_gene: TRBV7-9
abundance: -
j_gene: TRBJ2-3

CDR3nt: TGTGCCAGTAGTATTAGTTATAACACCGGGGAGCTGTTTTTT
CDR3aa: CASSISYNTGELFF
d_gene: -
v_gene: TRBV19
abundance: -
j_gene: TRBJ2-2

CDR3nt: TGTGCCTGGAGTGTGGGCAGCTCCTACGAGCAGTACTTC
CDR3aa: CAWSVGSSYEQYF
d_gene: -
v_gene: TRBV30
abundance: -
j_gene: TRBJ2-7

CDR3nt: TGTGCCAGTAGTCTAACAGGGTCCCCCTCCTACGAGCAGTACTTC
CDR3aa: CASSLTGSPSYEQYF
d_gene: -
v_gene: TRBV19
abundance: -
j_gene: TRBJ2-7

CDR3nt: TGTGCCAGCAGTTACAGGGTTAGGACCGGGGAGCTGTTTTTT
CDR3aa: CASSYRVRTGELFF
d_gene: -
v_gene: TRBV28
abundance: once
j_gene: TRBJ2-2

CDR3nt: TGTGCCAGCAGCTCCTTCGGGACAGGGGACTCGGGCTACACCTTC
CDR3aa: CASSSFGTGDSGYTF
d_gene: TRBD1
v_gene: TRBV7-9
abundance: -
j_gene: TRBJ1-2

CDR3nt: TGCGCCAGCAGCCAAGAGAGGGTTAGCAATCAGCCCCAGCATTTT
CDR3aa: CASSQERVSNQPQHF
d_gene: -
v_gene: TRBV4-1
abundance: few
j_gene: TRBJ1-5

CDR3nt: TGTGCCAGCAGCTTCACCCGGCAGGGGGCCCGGAACACTGAAGCTTTCTTT
CDR3aa: CASSFTRQGARNTEAFF
d_gene: TRBD1
v_gene: TRBV7-8
abundance: -
j_gene: TRBJ1-1

CDR3nt: TGTGCCAGCTCACCCCCGATCCGGAATGAAAAACTGTTTTTT
CDR3aa: CASSPPIRNEKLFF
d_gene: -
v_gene: TRBV18
abundance: -
j_gene: TRBJ1-4

CDR3nt: TGTGCCAGCAGTCCACTAGCGGGACTAGATAGGGATACGCAGTATTTT
CDR3aa: CASSPLAGLDRDTQYF
d_gene: TRBD2
v_gene: TRBV27
abundance: -
j_gene: TRBJ2-3

CDR3nt: TGTGCCAGCAGTCTGACGGGGAGGGGTGAAGCTTTCTTT
CDR3aa: CASSLTGRGEAFF
d_gene: -
v_gene: TRBV28
abundance: -
j_gene: TRBJ1-1

CDR3nt: TGTGCCAGCAGCTTTACTTTCTATAATTCACCCCTCCACTTT
CDR3aa: CASSFTFYNSPLHF
d_gene: -
v_gene: TRBV5-8
abundance: few
j_gene: TRBJ1-6

CDR3nt: TGCGCCAGCAGCTTAGTCGCGGGGGGCCACACCGGGGAGCTGTTTTTT
CDR3aa: CASSLVAGGHTGELFF
d_gene: TRBD2
v_gene: TRBV5-1
abundance: -
j_gene: TRBJ2-2

CDR3nt: TGCGCCAGCACCGGGACAGTGGGAGAGACCCAGTACTTC
CDR3aa: CASTGTVGETQYF
d_gene: TRBD1
v_gene: TRBV5-1
abundance: -
j_gene: TRBJ2-5

CDR3nt: TGTGCCATCAAGTTAAGGTTTCAGGACTCCTACGAGCAGTACTTC
CDR3aa: CAIKLRFQDSYEQYF
d_gene: -
v_gene: TRBV28
abundance: -
j_gene: TRBJ2-7

CDR3nt: TGCGCCAGCAGCTTGGCCATGGGGACATCCTACTACGAGCAGTACTTC
CDR3aa: CASSLAMGTSYYEQYF
d_gene: -
v_gene: TRBV5-1
abundance: few
j_gene: TRBJ2-7

CDR3nt: TGTGCCAGCAGGGCGGCTAGCGGGACCTCCTACGAGCAGTACTTC
CDR3aa: CASRAASGTSYEQYF
d_gene: TRBD2
v_gene: TRBV28
abundance: -
j_gene: TRBJ2-7

CDR3nt: TGCGCCAGCAGAATAGAGGCTGAGCAGTTCTTC
CDR3aa: CASRIEAEQFF
d_gene: -
v_gene: TRBV10-2
abundance: -
j_gene: TRBJ2-1

CDR3nt: TGTGCCAGCAGCTTAGGACTAGCGGGGAACCAAGAGACCCAGTACTTC
CDR3aa: CASSLGLAGNQETQYF
d_gene: TRBD2
v_gene: TRBV11-2
abundance: -
j_gene: TRBJ2-5

CDR3nt: TGTGCCAGCAGCCCACTTAAGCGGGAGTTAAATGAGCAGTTCTTC
CDR3aa: CASSPLKRELNEQFF
d_gene: TRBD2
v_gene: TRBV27
abundance: -
j_gene: TRBJ2-1

CDR3nt: TGTGCCAGCAGCTTAGGAGGGAGGGGGGCAAACGGCGAGCAGTACTTC
CDR3aa: CASSLGGRGANGEQYF
d_gene: -
v_gene: TRBV7-2
abundance: once
j_gene: TRBJ2-7

CDR3nt: TGTGCCAGCAGCTACGGACTAGCGACTAACACCGGGGAGCTGTTTTTT
CDR3aa: CASSYGLATNTGELFF
d_gene: TRBD2
v_gene: TRBV7-3
abundance: -
j_gene: TRBJ2-2

CDR3nt: TGCGCCAGCAGCTACGACCCCTGGCGGACCAAAAACATTCAGTACTTC
CDR3aa: CASSYDPWRTKNIQYF
d_gene: -
v_gene: TRBV5-1
abundance: few
j_gene: TRBJ2-4

CDR3nt: TGTGCCAGCAGCCCCAGACAGGGGAATGAGCAGTTCTTC
CDR3aa: CASSPRQGNEQFF
d_gene: TRBD1
v_gene: TRBV11-3
abundance: few
j_gene: TRBJ2-1

CDR3nt: TGCAGCGTTGCCCCTAGGCAGTATTTT
CDR3aa: CSVAPRQYF
d_gene: -
v_gene: TRBV29-1
abundance: -
j_gene: TRBJ2-3

CDR3nt: TGTGCCAGCAGTTCCACAGGGACAGGGCCTGAAGCTTTCTTT
CDR3aa: CASSSTGTGPEAFF
d_gene: TRBD1
v_gene: TRBV6-5
abundance: -
j_gene: TRBJ1-1

CDR3nt: TGTGCCAGCAGTGCTGAGGGCCGGGGGGTGACCCAGTACTTC
CDR3aa: CASSAEGRGVTQYF
d_gene: TRBD2
v_gene: TRBV9
abundance: once
j_gene: TRBJ2-5

CDR3nt: TGTGCCAGCAGTCCGCGGACAGAATTCTACGAGCAGTACTTC
CDR3aa: CASSPRTEFYEQYF
d_gene: -
v_gene: TRBV28
abundance: -
j_gene: TRBJ2-7

CDR3nt: TGTGCCAGCAGCTTAGGACAGGGCCTCCGCTACGAGCAGTACTTC
CDR3aa: CASSLGQGLRYEQYF
d_gene: TRBD1
v_gene: TRBV7-8
abundance: -
j_gene: TRBJ2-7